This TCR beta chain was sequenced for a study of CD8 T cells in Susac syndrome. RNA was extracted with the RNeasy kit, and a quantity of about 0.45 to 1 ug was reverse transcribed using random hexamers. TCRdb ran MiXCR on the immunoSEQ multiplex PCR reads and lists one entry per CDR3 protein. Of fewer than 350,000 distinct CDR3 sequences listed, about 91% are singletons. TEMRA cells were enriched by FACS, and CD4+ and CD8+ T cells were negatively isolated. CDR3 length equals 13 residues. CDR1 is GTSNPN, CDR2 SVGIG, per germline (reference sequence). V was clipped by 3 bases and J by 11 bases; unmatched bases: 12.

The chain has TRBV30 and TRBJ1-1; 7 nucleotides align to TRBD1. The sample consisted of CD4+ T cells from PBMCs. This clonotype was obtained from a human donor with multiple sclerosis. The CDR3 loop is CAWRKQGPIGAFF. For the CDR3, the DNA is TGTGCCTGGAGGAAACAGGGGCCTATAGGGGCTTTCTTT.